Shown below are 17 T cell receptor gamma chains from a single sample sequenced in a study of gamma delta lymphoproliferative disorders and STAT genes. TCRdb applied CATT to the multiplex PCR reads for clone calling. There are fewer than 2,000 gamma-chain clones in the sample; over 15% occur only once, and 33% lies in the top ten. Genomic DNA from isolated PBMCs served as the sequencing template. Sequencing used blood. Receptor source: a human donor in good health.

This clone was seen only a few times. The mismatch at residue 6 between this DNA's translation and the TCRdb protein of a much larger clone likely reflects a read error; the protein shown is translated from the DNA. For the CDR3, the DNA is TGTGCTGCGTGGGATTGGCGATGCACTGGTTGGTTCAAGATATTT. This sequence encodes CAAWDWRCTGWFKIF. The rearrangement uses TRGV10 and TRGJP1. TCRdb carries no J gene annotation; the J gene was assigned here by matching the DNA with germline. TRGV10 is classed as an ORF, of uncertain function. After removal of 8 bases from V and 4 bases from J, the junction contained 11 bases not matched to a gene. The CDR3 totals 15 residues.

This clone was counted between two and nine times. The mismatch at residue 7 between this DNA's translation and the TCRdb protein of a much larger clone likely reflects a read error; the protein shown is translated from the DNA. Here the V gene is TRGV3, but the J gene went uncalled. Germline values: CDR1 VTNTFY, CDR2 YDVSTARD (reference sequence). The CDR3 has 10 residues. The DNA of the CDR3 is TGTGCCACCTGGGACAGGGAGGGACTCTTT. Its protein product is CATWDREGLF.

Comment on this clone: A read error likely explains why the TCRdb protein, taken from a much larger clone, differs from this DNA's translation at residue 11; the protein shown is translated from the DNA. The V call is TRGV2, the J call TRGJ1 or TRGJ2. The J gene is absent in TCRdb and was assigned here via DNA matching to germline. This CDR3 region has 14 residues. V was clipped by 0 bases and J by 12 bases; unmatched bases: 14. Germline V gene data show CDR1 as EGSNGY and CDR2 as YDSYNSKV. The CDR3 nucleotides are TGTGCCACCTGGGACGGGCTCCCGGTGGTGTCGAAACTCTTT. Protein product: CATWDGLPVVSKLF.

This clone was found a few times. This DNA's translation differs at residue 4 from TCRdb's protein, which comes from a much larger clone; a read error is likely, and the protein shown is translated from the DNA. The chain has TRGV4 and TRGJ1 or TRGJ2. TCRdb records no J gene; here it was assigned by comparing the DNA to germline. Germline V lookup: CDR1 EGSTGY, CDR2 YDSYTSSV. This CDR3 comprises 11 residues. The CDR3 loop is CATRDVCEKLF. CDR3 bases: TGTGCCACCCGGGATGTTTGTGAGAAACTCTTT.

A few counts support this clone. The protein in TCRdb stems from a much larger clone and differs at residue 3 from this DNA's translation, likely a read error; here the protein is translated from the DNA. J is TRGJP and V is TRGV8. TCRdb does not report a J gene; here it was assigned by matching the DNA to germline references. The CDR3 loop spans 16 amino acids. CDR1 and CDR2 (germline): VENAVY, YDSYNSRV. Here the CDR3 reads CAAWDSQELGKKIKVF. The DNA for the CDR3 is TGTGCCGCCTGGGATTCGCAAGAGTTGGGCAAAAAAATCAAGGTATTT.

J is TRGJ1 or TRGJ2 and V is TRGV5. TCRdb lists no J gene, so it was determined here by aligning the DNA to germline. This CDR3 contains 15 residues. V was clipped by 0 bases and J by 3 bases; unmatched bases: 8. Germline V gene data show CDR1 as VINAFY and CDR2 as YDVSNSKD. The CDR3 sequence is CATWDRPPRYYKKLF. The DNA for the CDR3 is TGTGCCACCTGGGACAGGCCCCCCCGTTATTATAAGAAACTCTTT.

Concerning this clone itself: The protein held in TCRdb is that of a much larger clone and does not match this DNA's translation at residue 5, likely because of a read error; the protein shown is translated from the DNA. The chain recombines TRGV10 with TRGJ1 or TRGJ2. Matching the DNA to germline supplied the J gene, which TCRdb does not give. TRGV10 belongs to the ORF category, with a function that is uncertain. The CDR3 contains 11 residues. Unmatched junction bases numbered 8, after V lost 8 bases and J lost 9 bases. CDR3 sequence (DNA): TGTGCTGCGTGGAACTCGTTTAAGAAACTCTTT. It yields the protein CAAWNSFKKLF.

This clone is labeled medium-sized. J is TRGJ1 or TRGJ2 and V is TRGV5. Matching the DNA to germline supplied the J gene, which TCRdb does not give. This CDR3 has 12 amino acids. J gave up 10 bases and V 1 base, and 7 bases lay outside the gene matches. From germline, CDR1 is VINAFY and CDR2 YDVSNSKD. The CDR3 sequence: CATWDSFGKKLF. The CDR3 coding sequence is TGTGCCACCTGGGACAGCTTCGGGAAGAAACTCTTT.

By proportion, this clone is large (0.1 to 1%). The identical CDR3 is also encoded by other nucleotide sequences in the sample. V and J are TRGV10 and TRGJP2. The J gene, not given by TCRdb, was assigned here from a germline match of the nucleotide sequence. TRGV10 is labeled an ORF, and its function is uncertain. The CDR3 contains 18 residues. The V and J ends lost 8 bases and 1 base, in that order; junction bases with no gene match: 17. This CDR3 reads CAAWDSRDVSSSDWIKTF. CDR3 DNA sequence: TGTGCTGCGTGGGATTCCCGCGATGTTTCTAGTAGTGATTGGATCAAGACGTTT.

The sample holds a few counts of this clone. TCRdb records a much larger clone's protein for this DNA, with a difference at residue 5 that likely arises from a read error; the protein given is the translation of the DNA. This chain connects TRGV10 to TRGJP1. TCRdb lists no J gene, so it was determined here by aligning the DNA to germline. TRGV10 is placed among ORFs of uncertain function. Unmatched junction bases numbered 6, after V lost 8 bases and J lost 5 bases. The CDR3 is 13 amino acids. The CDR3 protein is CAAWVVTGWFKIF. DNA for the CDR3: TGTGCTGCGTGGGTCGTAACTGGTTGGTTCAAGATATTT.

This clone was counted a few times. The chain carries TRGV10 and TRGJP2. Assignment of the J gene here rests on matching the DNA to germline, because TCRdb gives none. TRGV10 is treated as an ORF (open reading frame) with a function not yet certain. J gave up 2 bases and V 8 bases, and 15 bases lay outside the gene matches. The CDR3 runs to 17 residues. The CDR3 spells CAAWDYRGASSDWIKTF. The CDR3 nucleotides read TGTGCTGCGTGGGATTATCGGGGTGCAAGTAGTGATTGGATCAAGACGTTT.

This clone has only a few counts. This DNA's translation differs at residue 3 from TCRdb's protein, which comes from a much larger clone; a read error is likely, and the protein shown is translated from the DNA. The V and J genes are TRGV2 and TRGJ1 or TRGJ2. Since TCRdb gives no J gene, matching the DNA to germline was used here to assign it. Germline V gives CDR1 EGSNGY, CDR2 YDSYNSKV. The CDR3 consists of 15 residues. This CDR3 reads CAIWDGHTGYYKKLF. CDR3 nucleotide sequence: TGTGCCATCTGGGACGGGCACACGGGTTATTATAAGAAACTCTTT.

This clone is labeled large. The chain links TRGV5 to TRGJ1 or TRGJ2. No J gene is reported in TCRdb; it was inferred here by comparing the DNA with germline. Germline lookup yields CDR1 VINAFY and CDR2 YDVSNSKD. The J segment lost 3 bases and the V segment lost 3 bases, leaving 5 bases of the junction unmatched. The CDR3 covers 13 residues. CDR3 region: CATWDGPYYKKLF. In nucleotides, the CDR3 is TGTGCCACCTGGGACGGACCTTATTATAAGAAACTCTTT.

This chain joins TRGV2 and TRGJ1 or TRGJ2. As TCRdb names no J gene, one was assigned here on the basis of a DNA match to germline. The CDR3 runs to 14 residues. Unmatched junction bases numbered 8, after V lost 0 bases and J lost 6 bases. Germline CDR1 reads EGSNGY; CDR2 reads YDSYNSKV. CDR3 nucleotide sequence: TGTGCCACCTGGGACGGGCGGTTAGGTTATAAGAAACTCTTT. This encodes CATWDGRLGYKKLF.

As concerns this clone: TCRdb's entry gives the protein of a much larger clone, which mismatches this DNA's translation at residue 8, likely from a read error; the protein reported here is translated from the DNA. This chain links TRGV10 with TRGJP1. Germline matching of the DNA provided the J gene here, since TCRdb leaves it blank. TRGV10 is recorded as an ORF, its role being uncertain. The ends lost 8 bases at V and 4 bases at J; junction bases unmatched: 11. The CDR3 extends over 15 amino acids. CDR3 DNA sequence: TGTGCTGCGTGGGATCGGCGATACACTGGTTGGTTCAAGATATTT. The encoded protein is CAAWDRRYTGWFKIF.

This clone has more than one count but fewer than ten. The likely explanation is a read error, given a far larger clone one base away. Other DNA sequences within the sample encode an identical CDR3. The chain employs TRGV11 and TRGJP1. The J gene is absent in TCRdb and was assigned here via DNA matching to germline. TRGV11 is classed as an ORF, of uncertain function. The CDR3 runs 19 residues. J lost 0 bases, V lost 1 base, and 11 bases had no gene match. The CDR3 sequence: CACWIRHVRGDTTGWFKIF. As DNA, the CDR3 is TGTGCCTGCTGGATTAGGCATGTGAGGGGGGATACCACTGGTTGGTTCAAGATATTT.

The chain links TRGV2 to TRGJ1 or TRGJ2. TCRdb leaves out the J gene; it was filled in here by matching the DNA to germline. CDR3 length equals 15 residues. The germline gives CDR1 EGSNGY, CDR2 YDSYNSKV. V lost 0 bases, J lost 8 bases, and 13 bases stayed unmatched. The CDR3 spells CATWDGEKTRDKKLF. The CDR3 DNA sequence: TGTGCCACCTGGGACGGGGAGAAGACTCGGGATAAGAAACTCTTT.